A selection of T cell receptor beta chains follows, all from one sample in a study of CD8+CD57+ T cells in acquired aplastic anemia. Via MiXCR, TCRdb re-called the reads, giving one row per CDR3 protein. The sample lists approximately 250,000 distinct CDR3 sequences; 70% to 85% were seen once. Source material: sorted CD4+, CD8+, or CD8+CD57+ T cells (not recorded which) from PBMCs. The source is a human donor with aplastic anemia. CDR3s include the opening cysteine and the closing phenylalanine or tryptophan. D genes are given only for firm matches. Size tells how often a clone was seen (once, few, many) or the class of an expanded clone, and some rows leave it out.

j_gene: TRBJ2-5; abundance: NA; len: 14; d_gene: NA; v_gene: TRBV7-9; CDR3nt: TGTGCCGGCAGCAGGGGTAGCGAGCCACAGACCCAGTGCTTC; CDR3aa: CAGSRGSEPQTQCF
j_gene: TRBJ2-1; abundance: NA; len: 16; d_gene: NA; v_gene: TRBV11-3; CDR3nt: TGTGCCAGCAGCTTAGATGTGGGAGACGGTCAGGATGAGCAGTTCTTC; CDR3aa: CASSLDVGDGQDEQFF
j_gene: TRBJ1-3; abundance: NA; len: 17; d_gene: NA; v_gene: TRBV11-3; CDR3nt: TGTGCCAGCAGCTTAGGGGCGGGAGGGGGACGAGGAAACACCATATATTTT; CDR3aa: CASSLGAGGGRGNTIYF
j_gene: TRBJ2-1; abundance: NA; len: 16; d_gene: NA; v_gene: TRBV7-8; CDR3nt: TGTGCCAGCAGCTTAGCGGGAGGCGCCGATAGCGAGTATCAGTTCTTC; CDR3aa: CASSLAGGADSEYQFF
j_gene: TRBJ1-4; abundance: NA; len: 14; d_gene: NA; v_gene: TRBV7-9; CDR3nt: TGTGCCAGCAGCTTAGGGGGGAAAGGGGAAAGACTGTTTTTT; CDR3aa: CASSLGGKGERLFF
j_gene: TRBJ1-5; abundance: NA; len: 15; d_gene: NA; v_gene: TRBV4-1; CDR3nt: TGTGCCAGCAGCTTAGGACAGAGCCTCAATCAGCCCCAGCATTTT; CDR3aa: CASSLGQSLNQPQHF
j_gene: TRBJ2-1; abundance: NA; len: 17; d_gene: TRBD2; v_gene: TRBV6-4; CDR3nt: TGTGCCAGCAGTACTAGCGAGGAGGGGACTAGGCGGAATGAGCAGTTCTTC; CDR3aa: CASSTSEEGTRRNEQFF
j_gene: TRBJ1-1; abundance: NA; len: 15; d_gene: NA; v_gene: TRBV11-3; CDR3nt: TGTGCCAGCAGCTCAATCGTCAGGGGGAACACTGAAGCTTTCTTT; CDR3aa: CASSSIVRGNTEAFF
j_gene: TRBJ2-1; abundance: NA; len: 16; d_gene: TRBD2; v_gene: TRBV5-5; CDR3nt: TGTGCCAGCAGCTCCTCACAGGCTAGCGGTTTCAATGAGCAGTTCTTC; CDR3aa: CASSSSQASGFNEQFF
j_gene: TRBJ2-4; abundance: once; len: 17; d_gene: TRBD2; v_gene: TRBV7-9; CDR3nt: TGTGCCAGCAGCTTTCAAAGAAGCGGGGGGGGCGATGAGATTCAGTACTTC; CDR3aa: CASSFQRSGGGDEIQYF
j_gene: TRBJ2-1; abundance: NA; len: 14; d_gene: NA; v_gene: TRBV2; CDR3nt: TGTGCCAGCAGTGGGGTGGGGGGGGCCTATGAGCAGTTCTTC; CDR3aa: CASSGVGGAYEQFF
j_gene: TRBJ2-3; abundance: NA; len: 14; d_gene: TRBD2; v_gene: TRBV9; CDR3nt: TGTGCCAGCGGCTTAGCGGGAGGTCTTCATACGCAGTATTTT; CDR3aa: CASGLAGGLHTQYF
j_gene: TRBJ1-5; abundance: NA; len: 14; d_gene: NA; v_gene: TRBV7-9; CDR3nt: TGTGCCGGCAGGGAAGCGAATAGCACCCAGCCCCTCCATTTT; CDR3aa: CAGREANSTQPLHF
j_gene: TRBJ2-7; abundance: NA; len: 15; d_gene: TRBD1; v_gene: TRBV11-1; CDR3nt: TGCGCCAGCAGCCAAGGAACAGGGGTTACCTACGAGCAGTACTTC; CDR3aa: CASSQGTGVTYEQYF
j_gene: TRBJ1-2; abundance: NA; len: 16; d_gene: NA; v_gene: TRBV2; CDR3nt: TGTGCCAGCAGCTTAGTACGCGGGGGCTCCGACTATGGCTACACCTTC; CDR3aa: CASSLVRGGSDYGYTF
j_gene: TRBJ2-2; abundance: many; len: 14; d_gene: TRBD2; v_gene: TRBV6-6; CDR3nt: TGTGCCAGCAGTCTCGGGACTAGCACCGGGGAGCTGTTTTTT; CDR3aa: CASSLGTSTGELFF
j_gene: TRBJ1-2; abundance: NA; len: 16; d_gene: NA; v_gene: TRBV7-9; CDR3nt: TGTGCCAGCAGCTTACGAAGAAGGGGCTTGAGCGATGAGTACACCTTC; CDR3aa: CASSLRRRGLSDEYTF
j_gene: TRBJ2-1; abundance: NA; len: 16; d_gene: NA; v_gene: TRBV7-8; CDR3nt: TGTGCCAGCAGCTTACCGGAAGGTCCCGATACGCATTATCAGTTCTTC; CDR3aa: CASSLPEGPDTHYQFF
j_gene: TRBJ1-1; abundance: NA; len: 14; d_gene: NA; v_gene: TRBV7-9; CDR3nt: TGTGCCAGCAGCGTAGCAGCGGGGAACACTGAAGCTTTCTTT; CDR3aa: CASSVAAGNTEAFF
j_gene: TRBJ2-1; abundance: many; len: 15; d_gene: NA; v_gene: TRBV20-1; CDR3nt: TGCAGTGCCAGTAGTTGGGGACGCAAGAACAATGAGCAGTTCTTC; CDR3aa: CSASSWGRKNNEQFF
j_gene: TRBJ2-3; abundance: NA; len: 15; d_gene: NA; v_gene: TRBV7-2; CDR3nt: TGTGCCAGCAGCTTAGCCTCGGGGCAGCAGGGTAAGCAGTATTTT; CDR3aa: CASSLASGQQGKQYF
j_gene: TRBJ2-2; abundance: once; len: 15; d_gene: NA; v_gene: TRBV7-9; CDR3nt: TGTGCCAGCAGCGCGCCGAGAGACAACACCGGAGAGCTGTTTTTT; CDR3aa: CASSAPRDNTGELFF
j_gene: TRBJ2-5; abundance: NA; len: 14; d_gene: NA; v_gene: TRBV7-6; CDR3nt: TGTGCCACCAGCATGGCCCCCACAGATACGCACTATTTTTTC; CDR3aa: CATSMAPTDTHYFF
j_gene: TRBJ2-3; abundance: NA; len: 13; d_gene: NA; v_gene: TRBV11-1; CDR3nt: TGTGCCAGCAGCGTGGGCAGCGGTGATACGCAGTATTTT; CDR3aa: CASSVGSGDTQYF
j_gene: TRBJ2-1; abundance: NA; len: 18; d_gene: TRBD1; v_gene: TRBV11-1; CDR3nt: TGTGCCAGCAGCTTGCCCGTATACGACAGGGTTAATTACAATGAGCAGTTCTTC; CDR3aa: CASSLPVYDRVNYNEQFF
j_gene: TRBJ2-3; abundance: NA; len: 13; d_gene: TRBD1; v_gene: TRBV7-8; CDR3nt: TGTGCCAGCGGCGTAGGGGGCGGAGATACTACGCAGTTT; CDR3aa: CASGVGGGDTTQF
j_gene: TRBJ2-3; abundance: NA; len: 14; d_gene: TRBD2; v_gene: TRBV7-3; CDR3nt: TGTGCCAGCACCTTAGCGGGAGGCCCCGTTGCGCACTATTTT; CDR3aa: CASTLAGGPVAHYF
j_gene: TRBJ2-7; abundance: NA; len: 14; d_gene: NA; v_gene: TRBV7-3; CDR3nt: TGTGCCAGCAGCGGACGGGGCAAAGCCTACGAGCAGTACTTC; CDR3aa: CASSGRGKAYEQYF
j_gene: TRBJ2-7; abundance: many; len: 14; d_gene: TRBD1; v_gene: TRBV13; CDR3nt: TGTGCCAGCAGAAAACAGGGGGCCCTCTACGAGCAGTACTTC; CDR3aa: CASRKQGALYEQYF
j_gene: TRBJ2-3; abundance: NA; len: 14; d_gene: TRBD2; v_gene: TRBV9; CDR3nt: TGTGCCAGCAGTTTAGCGGGAAGTCCCGAGAAGTACTATTTT; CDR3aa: CASSLAGSPEKYYF
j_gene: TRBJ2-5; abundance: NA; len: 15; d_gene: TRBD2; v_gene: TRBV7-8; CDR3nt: TGTGCCAGCGGCTTAACGGGAGGTCCCGATAAGCAGTATTACTTC; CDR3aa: CASGLTGGPDKQYYF
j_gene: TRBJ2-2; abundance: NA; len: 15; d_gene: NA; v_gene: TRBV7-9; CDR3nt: TGTGCCAGCAGCCTTGGCCGGAGGGTTGGGGGGGAGCTGTTTTTT; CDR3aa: CASSLGRRVGGELFF
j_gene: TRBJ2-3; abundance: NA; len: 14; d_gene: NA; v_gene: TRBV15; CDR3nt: TGTGGCGCCAGCAGGGGCGGGGAGCAAGATACGCAGTATTTT; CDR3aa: CGASRGGEQDTQYF
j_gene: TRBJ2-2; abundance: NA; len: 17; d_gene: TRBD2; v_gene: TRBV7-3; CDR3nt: TGTGCCAGCAGCTTAACATCTAGCGGGGGAGGAACCGGGGAGCTGTTTTTT; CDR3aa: CASSLTSSGGGTGELFF
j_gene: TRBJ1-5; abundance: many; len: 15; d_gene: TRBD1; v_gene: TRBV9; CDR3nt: TGTGCCAGCAGCGGGGGGGACAGCCGCAATCAGCCCCAGCATTTT; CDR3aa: CASSGGDSRNQPQHF
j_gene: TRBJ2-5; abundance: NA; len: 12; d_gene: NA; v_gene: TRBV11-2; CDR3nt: TGTGCCAGACAGTGGGCTAGCGAGACCCAGTACTTC; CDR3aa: CARQWASETQYF
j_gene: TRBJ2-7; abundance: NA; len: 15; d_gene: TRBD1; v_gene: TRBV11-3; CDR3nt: TGTGCCAGCAGCTCATCACAGGGGTTCTCCTACGAGCAGTACTTC; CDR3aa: CASSSSQGFSYEQYF
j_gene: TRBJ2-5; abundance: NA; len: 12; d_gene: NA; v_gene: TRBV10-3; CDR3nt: TGTGCCATCAGTGAAGGCAGGCAGACCCAGTACTTC; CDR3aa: CAISEGRQTQYF
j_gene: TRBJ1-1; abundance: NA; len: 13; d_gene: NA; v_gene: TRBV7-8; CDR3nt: TGTGCCAGCAGCTTAGCGGGTAAGCCTGAAGCTTTCTTT; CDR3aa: CASSLAGKPEAFF
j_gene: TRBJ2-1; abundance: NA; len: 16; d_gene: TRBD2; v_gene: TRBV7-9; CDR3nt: TGTGCCAGCAGCTTTGGGAGAAGCGGGGGTCGCGATGAGCAGTTCTTC; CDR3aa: CASSFGRSGGRDEQFF
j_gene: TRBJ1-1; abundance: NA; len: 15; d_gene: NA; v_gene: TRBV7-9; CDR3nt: TGTGCCAGCAGCTTTCAAAGAAGCGGGCGGAGCGAAGCTTTCTTT; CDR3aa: CASSFQRSGRSEAFF
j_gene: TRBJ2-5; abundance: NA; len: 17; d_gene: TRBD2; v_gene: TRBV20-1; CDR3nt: TGCAGTGCTAGAGATCTGCCGACTAGCGGAACTCAAGAGACCCAGTACTTC; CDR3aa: CSARDLPTSGTQETQYF
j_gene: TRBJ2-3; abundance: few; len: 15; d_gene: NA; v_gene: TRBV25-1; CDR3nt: TGTGCCAGCAGTGCGACAGGAGCACTCACAGATACGCAGTATTTT; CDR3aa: CASSATGALTDTQYF
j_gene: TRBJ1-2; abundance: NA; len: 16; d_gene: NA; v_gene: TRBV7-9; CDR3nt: TGTGCCAGCAGCTTACGGGGTAGGGACTGGGACTATGGCTACACCTTC; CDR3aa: CASSLRGRDWDYGYTF
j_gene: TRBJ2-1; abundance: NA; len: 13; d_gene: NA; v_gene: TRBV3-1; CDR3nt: TGTGCCAGCAGCCAGGGGGCCGGCAATGAGCAGTTCTTC; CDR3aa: CASSQGAGNEQFF
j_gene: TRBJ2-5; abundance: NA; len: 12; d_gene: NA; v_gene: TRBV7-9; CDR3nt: TGTGCCGGCCACCGGGCTCAGGGGACCCAGTCCTTC; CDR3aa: CAGHRAQGTQSF
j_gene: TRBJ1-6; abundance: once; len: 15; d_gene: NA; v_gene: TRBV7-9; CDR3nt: TGTGCCTGCAGCTTTCAAAGAAGCGAGGGGTCACCCCTGCACTTT; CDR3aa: CACSFQRSEGSPLHF
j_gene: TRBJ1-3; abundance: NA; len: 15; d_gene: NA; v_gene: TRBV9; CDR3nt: TGTGCCAGCAGCGAGCGCGGGGAAACTGGAAACACCATATATTTT; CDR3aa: CASSERGETGNTIYF
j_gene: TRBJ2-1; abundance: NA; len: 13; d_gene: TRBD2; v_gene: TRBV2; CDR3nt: TGTGCCAGCGGGGGCGGGGGGAGAGATGGGCAGTATTTC; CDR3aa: CASGGGGRDGQYF
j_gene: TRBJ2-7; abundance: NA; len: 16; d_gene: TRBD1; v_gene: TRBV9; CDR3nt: TGTGCCAGCAGTGGTGAAGCGGGGACAGGGGTCCCCGAGCAGTACTTC; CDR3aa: CASSGEAGTGVPEQYF
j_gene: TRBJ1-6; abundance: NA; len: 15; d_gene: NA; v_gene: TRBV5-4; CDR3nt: TGTGCCAGCAGCTTTACTAGCGCCAATAATTCACCCCTCCACTTT; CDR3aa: CASSFTSANNSPLHF
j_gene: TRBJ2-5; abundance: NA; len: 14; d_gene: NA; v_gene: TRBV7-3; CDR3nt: TGTGCCAGCTCAAGACGCAGCGAGCCCGTTGCACAGTACTTC; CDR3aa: CASSRRSEPVAQYF
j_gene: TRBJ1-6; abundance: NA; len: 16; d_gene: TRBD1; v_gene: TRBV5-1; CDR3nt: TGCGCCAGCAGCTCGGGGCCGGGACAGCTCAATTCACCCCTCCACTTT; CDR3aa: CASSSGPGQLNSPLHF
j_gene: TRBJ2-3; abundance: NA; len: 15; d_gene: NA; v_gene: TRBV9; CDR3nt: TGTGCCACCAGCAGAGGGGCAGGGGCTAGAGATACGCAGTATTTT; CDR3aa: CATSRGAGARDTQYF
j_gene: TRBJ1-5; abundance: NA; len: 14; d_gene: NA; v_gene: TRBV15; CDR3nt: TGTGCCAGCAGCCGAAGGAGAGGAGAAGAGCCCCAGCATTTT; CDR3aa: CASSRRRGEEPQHF
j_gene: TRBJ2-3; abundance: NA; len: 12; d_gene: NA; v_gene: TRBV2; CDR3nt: TGTGCCAGCGAAGGAAGCACAGATACGCAGTATTTT; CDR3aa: CASEGSTDTQYF
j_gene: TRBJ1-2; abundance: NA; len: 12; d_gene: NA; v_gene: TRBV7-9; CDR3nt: TGTGCCAGCAGCCGACGGAACTATGGCTACACCTTC; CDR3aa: CASSRRNYGYTF
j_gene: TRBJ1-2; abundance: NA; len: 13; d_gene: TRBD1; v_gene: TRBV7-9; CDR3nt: TGTGCCAGCAGCTTTGAACAGGGGAGGGGCTACACCTTC; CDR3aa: CASSFEQGRGYTF
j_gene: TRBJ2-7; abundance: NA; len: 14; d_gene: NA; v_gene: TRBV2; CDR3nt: TGTGCCAGCGGCGACGGGGGCATAGCTACGCAGTATTTTTTC; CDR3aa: CASGDGGIATQYFF